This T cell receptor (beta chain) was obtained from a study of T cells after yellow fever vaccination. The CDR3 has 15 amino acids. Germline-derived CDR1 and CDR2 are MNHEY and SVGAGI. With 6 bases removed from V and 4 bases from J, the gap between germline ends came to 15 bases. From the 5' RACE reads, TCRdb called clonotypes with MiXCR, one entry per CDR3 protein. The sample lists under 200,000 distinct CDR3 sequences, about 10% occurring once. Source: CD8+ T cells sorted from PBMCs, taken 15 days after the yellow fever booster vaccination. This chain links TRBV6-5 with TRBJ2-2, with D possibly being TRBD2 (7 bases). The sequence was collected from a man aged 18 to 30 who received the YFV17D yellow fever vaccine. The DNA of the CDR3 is TGTGCCAGCAGGTCTCGGGGGGCCCGCACCGGGGAGCTGTTTTTT. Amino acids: CASRSRGARTGELFF.